The 17 T cell receptor beta chains listed next were all sequenced from one sample in a study of OX40 agonist ivuxolimab in advanced cancers. Only in-frame clones appear in the TCRdb table, and some are missing; sequencing was by immunoSEQ multiplex PCR. Here the sample spans more than 40,000 clones, 75% to 80% being singletons. The specimen comprised CD4+ or CD8+ T cells sorted from blood, sampled in a trial of the OX40 agonist ivuxolimab. All receptors come from an adult with an advanced solid tumor such as melanoma, head and neck, liver or kidney cancer.

J is TRBJ2-1 and V is TRBV7-6, with D unresolved. The CDR3 has 13 residues. Trimming took 10 bases from V and 2 from J, leaving 12 bases between them. Germline CDR1 reads SGHVS; CDR2 reads FNYEAQ. The CDR3 region is CATGGYAYNEQFF. The CDR3 bases are TGTGCCACTGGCGGATACGCCTACAATGAGCAGTTCTTC.

The chain employs TRBV19 and TRBJ2-7; 10 bases map to TRBD2. Germline loops: CDR1 LNHDA, CDR2 SQIVND (reference sequence). The CDR3 has 15 residues. Trimming took 8 bases from V and 6 from J; bases not matched to a gene: 13. The CDR3 region is CASGPLAGGPTEQYF. The DNA of the CDR3 is TGTGCCAGTGGGCCCTTAGCGGGAGGCCCAACCGAGCAGTACTTC. Full variable domain (remainder filled in from reference TRBV19 and TRBJ2-7): DGGITQSPKYLFRKEGQNVTLSCEQNLNHDAMYWYRQDPGQGLRLIYYSQIVNDFQKGDIAEGYSVSREKKESFPLTVTSAQKNPTAFYLCASGPLAGGPTEQYFGPGTRLTVT.

The chain carries TRBV11-2 and TRBJ2-2; tentatively, D is TRBD2 (5 bases). The CDR3 spans 16 residues. Germline V lookup: CDR1 SGHAT, CDR2 FQNNGV. The V gene lost 3 bases and the J gene lost 4 bases, with 15 bases spanning the gap. CDR3 sequence reads: CASSFGRREITGELFF. Here the CDR3 DNA reads TGTGCCAGCAGCTTTGGACGACGGGAAATCACCGGGGAGCTGTTTTTT.

The rearrangement links TRBV18 to TRBJ2-5; a weak D match, TRBD1 (6 bases). Germline CDR1 is KGHSH and CDR2 is LQKENI. Trimming took off 4 bases at V and 2 bases at J, with 8 bases between the two ends. CDR3 length: 13 amino acids. The CDR3 protein is CASSLGQQETQYF. DNA of the CDR3: TGTGCCAGCTCACTCGGACAGCAAGAGACCCAGTACTTC.

This sequence joins TRBV10-3 and TRBJ1-2, with 9 positions matching TRBD1. Germline CDR1 and CDR2: ENHRY and SYGVKD. With 11 bases clipped from V and 5 bases from J, the junction kept 9 bases outside the gene matches. The CDR3 runs 13 residues. CDR3 bases: TGTGCCTCTGGACAGGGGAATTTTTATGGCTACACCTTC. Amino acids: CASGQGNFYGYTF.

In this sample, this clone turned up a few times. The chain uses TRBV6-5 and TRBJ1-2; no firm D call. CDR1 and CDR2 (germline): MNHEY, SVGAGI. The CDR3 contains 15 residues. Trimming removed 0 bases from V and 0 bases from J, with 8 bases in between. CDR3 coding DNA: TGTGCCAGCAGTTACTCGGCCACCGCTAACTATGGCTACACCTTC. It yields the protein CASSYSATANYGYTF.

A few counts support this clone. The chain has TRBV27 and TRBJ2-1, with TRBD2 identical over 14 bases. The CDR3 has 17 amino acids. Looked up from germline, CDR1 is MNHEY and CDR2 is SMNVEV (reference sequence). V dropped 7 bases and J dropped 8; count of bases not matched to a gene: 13. The DNA for the CDR3 is TGTGCCAGCACCCTGGTAGGACTAGCGGGAGGATTCGATGAGCAGTTCTTC. Its protein product is CASTLVGLAGGFDEQFF.

The J gene is TRBJ1-4, the V gene TRBV30; D unclear. The CDR3 contains 12 residues. Trimming cost V 3 bases and J 7 bases, with 9 bases left between them. The germline gives CDR1 GTSNPN, CDR2 SVGIG (reference sequence). CDR3 nucleotide sequence: TGTGCCTGGAGCGCCGATATTGAAAAACTGTTTTTT. Translated, it gives CAWSADIEKLFF.

The chain recombines TRBV5-6 with TRBJ2-5, with 14 bases that match TRBD2. Germline-derived CDR1 and CDR2 are SGHDT and YYEEEE. V shed 4 bases and J 2 bases; nucleotides not matched to a gene: 7. This CDR3 has 17 amino acids. CDR3 sequence reads: CASSHYGLAGGQETQYF. The CDR3, as DNA: TGTGCCAGCAGCCACTATGGACTAGCGGGGGGTCAAGAGACCCAGTACTTC.

V and J are TRBV6-5 and TRBJ2-7; TRBD1 or TRBD2 may be the D gene (5 bases each). The CDR3 has 14 amino acids. Per the germline V gene, CDR1 is MNHEY and CDR2 is SVGAGI. The germline V and J ends were trimmed by 7 bases and 0 bases, with 13 bases remaining between them. CDR3 in amino acids: CASTRGVTSYEQYF. CDR3 nucleotide sequence: TGTGCCAGCACTAGAGGGGTTACCTCCTACGAGCAGTACTTC.

This clone was detected only once. The V and J genes are TRBV9 and TRBJ2-5; 9 nucleotides match TRBD2. The CDR3 runs 15 residues. The V and J ends lost 2 bases and 9 bases, in that order; junction bases with no gene match: 11. CDR1 and CDR2 (germline): SGDLS, YYNGEE. The CDR3 sequence: CASSVFPSGEGAQYF. The CDR3 coding sequence is TGTGCCAGCAGCGTCTTCCCTAGCGGGGAAGGAGCCCAGTACTTC. Full variable domain (missing parts from reference TRBV9 and TRBJ2-5): DSGVTQTPKHLITATGQRVTLRCSPRSGDLSVYWYQQSLDQGLQFLIQYYNGEERAKGNILERFSAQQFPDLHSELNLSSLELGDSALYFCASSVFPSGEGAQYFGPGTRLLVL.

This chain connects TRBV29-1 to TRBJ2-7; tentatively, D is TRBD1 (6 bases). Germline assignment: CDR1 SQVTM and CDR2 ANQGSEA. This CDR3 has 14 amino acids. V dropped 7 bases and J dropped 1 base, with 17 bases sitting between them. The CDR3 loop is CSAKRTVDSYEQYF. CDR3 bases: TGCAGCGCCAAGCGGACAGTTGATTCCTACGAGCAGTACTTC.

The chain combines TRBV5-4 with TRBJ2-3; TRBD1 matches at 11 bases. The V gene end was trimmed by 4 bases and the J gene end by 6 bases; junction bases not matched to a gene: 4. The CDR3 covers 14 residues. Germline-derived CDR1 and CDR2 are SGHNT and YYREEE (reference sequence). CDR3 nucleotide sequence: TGTGCCAGCAGCCGGACAGGGGGCGCGGATACGCAGTATTTT. Translation gives CASSRTGGADTQYF.

This chain links TRBV5-1 with TRBJ2-7, with 8 bases identical to TRBD1. The CDR3 spans 13 residues. V trimming: 3 bases; J trimming: 4 bases; junction bases outside the gene matches: 3. In germline, CDR1 is SGHRS, CDR2 YFSETQ. The CDR3 coding sequence is TGCGCCAGCAGCTCAGGGGGCTGGTACGAGCAGTACTTC. Translation: CASSSGGWYEQYF.

This sequence joins TRBV11-2 and TRBJ2-1, with 8 positions matching TRBD2. Germline V lookup: CDR1 SGHAT, CDR2 FQNNGV. J gave up 2 bases and V 4 bases, and 1 base lay outside the gene matches. The CDR3 length is 14 residues. Written as DNA, the CDR3 is TGTGCCAGCAGCTCCGGGGGGGCCTACAATGAGCAGTTCTTC. Its translation is CASSSGGAYNEQFF.

The chain recombines TRBV7-9 with TRBJ1-1; the D is unclear. In germline, CDR1 is SEHNR, CDR2 FQNEAQ (reference sequence). V lost 1 base to trimming and J lost 2 bases, with 8 bases between them. This CDR3 is 14 amino acids long. The CDR3 spells CASSLVASNTEAFF. CDR3 bases: TGTGCCAGCAGCTTAGTGGCGAGTAACACTGAAGCTTTCTTT.

This clone was picked up a small number of times. V usage is TRBV27 and J usage is TRBJ2-7; 8 nucleotides agree with TRBD1. CDR1 and CDR2 from the germline V gene are MNHEY and SMNVEV (reference sequence). V was clipped by 6 bases and J by 6 bases; unmatched bases: 7. CDR3 length: 13 amino acids. The CDR3 DNA sequence: TGTGCCAGCAGAAAGACAGGGGCAACCGAGCAGTACTTC. Protein product: CASRKTGATEQYF.